Included here is one T cell receptor (beta chain) sequence, with context. The data belong to a study of blood T cell repertoires in COVID-19. Libraries were prepared by immunoSEQ multiplex PCR; TCRdb keeps only in-frame clonotypes and omits some of them. The data contain about 110,000 clones, about 80% of them singletons. Germline assignment: CDR1 LGHNA and CDR2 YSLEER. CDR3 length: 15 residues. Trimming cost V 4 bases and J 6 bases, with 15 bases left between them. The specimen sequenced was peripheral blood. This clonotype was obtained from a woman at least 80 years old with acute or convalescent COVID-19. This sequence joins TRBV4-3 and TRBJ1-4; D gene uncertain. CDR3 in DNA: TGCGCCAGCAGCCTCGAGGGAAGGTCGTATGAAAAACTGTTTTTT. Its protein product is CASSLEGRSYEKLFF.